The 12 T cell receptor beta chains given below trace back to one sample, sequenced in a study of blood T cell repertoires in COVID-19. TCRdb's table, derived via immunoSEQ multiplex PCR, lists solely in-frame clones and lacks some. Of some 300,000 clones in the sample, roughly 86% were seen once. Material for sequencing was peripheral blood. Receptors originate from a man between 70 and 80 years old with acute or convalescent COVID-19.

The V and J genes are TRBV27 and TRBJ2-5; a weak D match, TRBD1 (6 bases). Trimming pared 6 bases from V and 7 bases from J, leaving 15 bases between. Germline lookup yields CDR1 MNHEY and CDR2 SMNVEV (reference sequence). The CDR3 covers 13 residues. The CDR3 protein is CASSQQGRVTQYF. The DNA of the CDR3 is TGTGCCAGCAGCCAACAGGGAAGGGTGACCCAGTACTTC.

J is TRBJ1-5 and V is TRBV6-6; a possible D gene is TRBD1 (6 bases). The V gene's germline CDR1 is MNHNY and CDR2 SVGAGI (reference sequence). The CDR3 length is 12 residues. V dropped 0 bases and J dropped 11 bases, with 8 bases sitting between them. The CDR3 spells CASSYSEGAQHF. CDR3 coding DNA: TGTGCCAGCAGTTACTCTGAGGGGGCCCAGCATTTT.

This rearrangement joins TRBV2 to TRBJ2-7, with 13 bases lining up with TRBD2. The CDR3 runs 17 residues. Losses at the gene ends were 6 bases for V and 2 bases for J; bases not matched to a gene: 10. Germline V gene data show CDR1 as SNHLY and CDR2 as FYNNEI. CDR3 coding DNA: TGTGCCAGCAGCCAAGGAGGGACTAGCGGGGTGGCCTACGAGCAGTACTTC. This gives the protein CASSQGGTSGVAYEQYF.

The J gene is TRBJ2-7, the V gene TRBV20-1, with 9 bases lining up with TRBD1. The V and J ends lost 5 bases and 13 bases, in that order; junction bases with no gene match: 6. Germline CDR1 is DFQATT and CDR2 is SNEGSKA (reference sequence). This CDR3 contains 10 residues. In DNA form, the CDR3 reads TGCAGTGCTGTCGGGACAGGGCTTTACTTC. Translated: CSAVGTGLYF.

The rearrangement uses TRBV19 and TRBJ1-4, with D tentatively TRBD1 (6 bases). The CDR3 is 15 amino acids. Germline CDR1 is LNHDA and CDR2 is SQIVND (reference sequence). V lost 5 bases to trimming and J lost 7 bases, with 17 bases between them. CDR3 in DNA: TGTGCCAGTAGTTTGGGACCTACAGGGATTGAAAAACTGTTTTTT. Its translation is CASSLGPTGIEKLFF.

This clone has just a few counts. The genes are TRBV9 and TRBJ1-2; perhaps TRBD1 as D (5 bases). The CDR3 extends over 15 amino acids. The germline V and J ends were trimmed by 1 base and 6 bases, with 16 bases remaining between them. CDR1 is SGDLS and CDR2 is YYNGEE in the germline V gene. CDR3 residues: CASSVTQGLWDGYTF. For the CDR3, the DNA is TGTGCCAGCAGCGTAACTCAGGGTCTGTGGGATGGCTACACCTTC.

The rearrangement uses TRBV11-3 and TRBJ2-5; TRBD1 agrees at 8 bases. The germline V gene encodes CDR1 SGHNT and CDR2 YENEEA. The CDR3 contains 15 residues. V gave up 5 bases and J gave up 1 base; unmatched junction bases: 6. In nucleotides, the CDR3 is TGTGCCAGCAGCCTAGGACAGGGATTCCAAGAGACCCAGTACTTC. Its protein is CASSLGQGFQETQYF.

The CDR3 sequence: CATSGSVGTSEQETQYF. CDR3 nucleotides: TGTGCCACCAGTGGAAGTGTCGGGACTTCAGAGCAGGAGACCCAGTACTTC. The chain employs TRBV24-1 and TRBJ2-5; TRBD2 might be the D (6 bases). The germline V and J ends were trimmed by 5 bases and 5 bases, with 23 bases remaining between them. This CDR3 has 17 amino acids. Germline V lookup: CDR1 KGHDR, CDR2 SFDVKD.

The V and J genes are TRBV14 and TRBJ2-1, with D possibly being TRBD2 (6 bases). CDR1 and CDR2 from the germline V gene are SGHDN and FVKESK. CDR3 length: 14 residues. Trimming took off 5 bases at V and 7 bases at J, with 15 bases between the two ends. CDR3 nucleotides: TGTGCCAGCAGCGTCCTCAGCGGGTATAATGAGCAGTTCTTC. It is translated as CASSVLSGYNEQFF.

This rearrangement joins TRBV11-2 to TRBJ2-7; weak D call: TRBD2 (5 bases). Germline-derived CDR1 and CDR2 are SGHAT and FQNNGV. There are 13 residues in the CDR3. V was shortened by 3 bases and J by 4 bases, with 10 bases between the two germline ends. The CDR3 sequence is CASSFGVGYEQYF. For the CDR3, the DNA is TGTGCCAGCAGCTTCGGGGTGGGTTACGAGCAGTACTTC.

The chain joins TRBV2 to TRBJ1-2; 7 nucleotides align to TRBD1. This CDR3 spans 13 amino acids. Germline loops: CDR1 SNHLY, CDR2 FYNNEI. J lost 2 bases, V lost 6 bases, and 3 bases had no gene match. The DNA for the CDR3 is TGTGCCAGCAGCGGACAGGCAAACTATGGCTACACCTTC. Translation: CASSGQANYGYTF.

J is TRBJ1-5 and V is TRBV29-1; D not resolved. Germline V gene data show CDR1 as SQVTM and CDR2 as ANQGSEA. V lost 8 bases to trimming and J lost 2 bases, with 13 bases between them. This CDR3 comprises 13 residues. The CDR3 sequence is CSYKEGGNQPQHF. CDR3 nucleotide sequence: TGCAGCTATAAAGAGGGAGGCAATCAGCCCCAGCATTTT. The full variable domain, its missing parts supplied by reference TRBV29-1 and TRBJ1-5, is SAVISQKPSRDICQRGTSLTIQCQVDSQVTMMFWYRQQPGQSLTLIATANQGSEATYESGFVIDKFPISRPNLTFSTLTVSNMSPEDSSIYLCSYKEGGNQPQHFGDGTRLSIL.